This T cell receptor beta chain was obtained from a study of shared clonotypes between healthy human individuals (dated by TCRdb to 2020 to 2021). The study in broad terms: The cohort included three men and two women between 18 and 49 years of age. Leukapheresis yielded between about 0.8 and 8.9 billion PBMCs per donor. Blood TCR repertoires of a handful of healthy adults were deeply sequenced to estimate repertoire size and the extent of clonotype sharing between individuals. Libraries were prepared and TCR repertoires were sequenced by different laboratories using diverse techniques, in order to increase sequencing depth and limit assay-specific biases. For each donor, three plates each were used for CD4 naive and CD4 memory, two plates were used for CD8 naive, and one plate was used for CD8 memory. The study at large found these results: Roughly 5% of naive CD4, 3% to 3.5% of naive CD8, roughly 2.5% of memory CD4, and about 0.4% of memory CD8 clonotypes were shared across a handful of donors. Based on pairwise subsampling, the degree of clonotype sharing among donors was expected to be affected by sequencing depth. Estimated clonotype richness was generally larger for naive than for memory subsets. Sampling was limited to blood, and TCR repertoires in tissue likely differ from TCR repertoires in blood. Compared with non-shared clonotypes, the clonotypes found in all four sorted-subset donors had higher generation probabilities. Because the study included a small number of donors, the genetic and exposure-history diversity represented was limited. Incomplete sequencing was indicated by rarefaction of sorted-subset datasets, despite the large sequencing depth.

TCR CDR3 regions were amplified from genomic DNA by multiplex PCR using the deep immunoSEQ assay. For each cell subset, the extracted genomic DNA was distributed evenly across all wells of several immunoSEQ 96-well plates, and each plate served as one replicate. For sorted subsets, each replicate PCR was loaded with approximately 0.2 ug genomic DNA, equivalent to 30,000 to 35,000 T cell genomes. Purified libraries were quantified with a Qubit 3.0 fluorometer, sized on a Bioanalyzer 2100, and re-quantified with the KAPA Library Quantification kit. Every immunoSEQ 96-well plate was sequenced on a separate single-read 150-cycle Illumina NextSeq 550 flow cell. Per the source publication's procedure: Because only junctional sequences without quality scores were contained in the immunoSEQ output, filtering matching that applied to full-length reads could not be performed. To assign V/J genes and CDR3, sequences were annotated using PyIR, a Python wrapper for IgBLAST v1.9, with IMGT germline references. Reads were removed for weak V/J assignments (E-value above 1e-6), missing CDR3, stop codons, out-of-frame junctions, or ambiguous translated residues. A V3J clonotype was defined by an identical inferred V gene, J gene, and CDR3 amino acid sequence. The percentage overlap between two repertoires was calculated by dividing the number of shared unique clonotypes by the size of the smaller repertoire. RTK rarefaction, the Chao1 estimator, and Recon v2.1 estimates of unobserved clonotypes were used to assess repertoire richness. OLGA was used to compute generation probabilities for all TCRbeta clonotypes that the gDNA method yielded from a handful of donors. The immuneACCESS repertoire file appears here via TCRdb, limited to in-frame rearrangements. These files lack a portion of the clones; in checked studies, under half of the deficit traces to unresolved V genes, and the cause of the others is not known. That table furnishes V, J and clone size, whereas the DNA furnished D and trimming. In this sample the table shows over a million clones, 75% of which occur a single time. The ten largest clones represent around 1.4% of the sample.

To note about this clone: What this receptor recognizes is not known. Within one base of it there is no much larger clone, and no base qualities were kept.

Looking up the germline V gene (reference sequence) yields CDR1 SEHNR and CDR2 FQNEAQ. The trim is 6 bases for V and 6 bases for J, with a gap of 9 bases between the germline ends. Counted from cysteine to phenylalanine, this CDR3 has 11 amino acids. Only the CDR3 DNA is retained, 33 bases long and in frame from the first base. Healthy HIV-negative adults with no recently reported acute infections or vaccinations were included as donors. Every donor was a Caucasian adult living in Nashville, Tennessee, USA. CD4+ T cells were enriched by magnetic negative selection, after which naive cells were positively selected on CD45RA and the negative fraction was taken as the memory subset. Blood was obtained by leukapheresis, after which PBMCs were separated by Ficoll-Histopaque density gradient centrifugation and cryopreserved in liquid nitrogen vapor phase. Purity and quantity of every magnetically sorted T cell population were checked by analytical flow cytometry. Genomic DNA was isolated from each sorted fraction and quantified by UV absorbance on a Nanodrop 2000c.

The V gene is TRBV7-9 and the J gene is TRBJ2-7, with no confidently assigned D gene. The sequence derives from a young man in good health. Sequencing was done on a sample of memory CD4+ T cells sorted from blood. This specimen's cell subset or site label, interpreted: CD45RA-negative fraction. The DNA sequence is TGTGCCAGCAGTGCCCCACCCGAGCAGTACTTC. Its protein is CASSAPPEQYF.